This T cell receptor beta chain was observed in a study of CD8 T cells in ankylosing spondylitis. This clonotype was seen at least ten times. Its antigen is as yet unknown. Study-wide results and caveats: In ankylosing spondylitis blood, a motif of roughly 8 highly homologous TCR beta variants appeared characteristic. Disease-linked clones were found to be CD8+ and relatively rare in peripheral blood. There were earlier reports of some motif variants in reactive arthritis synovial fluid and blood. Significant enrichment of disease-linked clones was reportedly seen in matched ankylosing spondylitis synovial fluid.

The CDR3 sequence is 15 residues long. V was cut by 3 bases and J by 1 base, with 10 bases left in between. TCRdb re-called the 5' RACE reads through MiXCR, storing one row per CDR3 protein. The sample consists of about 220,000 distinct CDR3 sequences, roughly a tenth of them appearing once. Sequenced: blood, either unsorted or a sorted T cell fraction (not recorded which). The chain uses TRBV12-3 or TRBV12-4 and TRBJ2-1; D gene ambiguous. The source is a male donor with ankylosing spondylitis or in good health (not recorded which). CDR3 sequence: CASSFDGTSYNEQFF. The CDR3 nucleotides read TGTGCCAGCAGTTTCGACGGAACGTCCTACAATGAGCAGTTCTTC.